The 15 T cell receptor beta chains in this list originate from one sample, sequenced in a study of OX40 agonist ivuxolimab in advanced cancers. This table comes from immunoSEQ multiplex PCR, and its TCRdb copy is limited to in-frame clones, with some not included. The sample lists nearly 80,000 clones, approximately 91% seen once, with more than 5.5% in the top ten. Source: CD4+ or CD8+ T cells sorted from blood, taken in a trial of the OX40 agonist ivuxolimab. These receptors were taken from an adult with an advanced solid tumor such as melanoma, head and neck, liver or kidney cancer.

CDR3: CASTDMDGYNEKLFF. The CDR3 coding sequence is TGTGCCAGCACTGACATGGACGGATATAATGAAAAACTGTTTTTT. This sequence joins TRBV6-1 and TRBJ1-4; D not certain. Trimming left V 7 bases short and J 4 bases short, with 16 bases between. This CDR3 has 15 residues. Germline CDR1 MNHNS, CDR2 SASEGT.

The chain joins TRBV2 to TRBJ2-7, with TRBD1 matching 8 bases. The length of the CDR3 is 14 residues. CDR1 SNHLY and CDR2 FYNNEI come from the germline V gene. V lost 8 bases and J lost 5; bases outside the gene matches: 11. The CDR3 protein is CASGKDRVGHEQYF. The CDR3 DNA sequence: TGTGCCAGCGGCAAGGACAGGGTAGGGCACGAGCAGTACTTC.

The rearrangement joins TRBV11-2 to TRBJ2-3; 10 positions match TRBD2. CDR3 length: 14 residues. J lost 7 bases, V lost 2 bases, and 3 bases had no gene match. Looked up from germline, CDR1 is SGHAT and CDR2 is FQNNGV. Written as DNA, the CDR3 is TGTGCCAGCAGCTTAAGCGGGAGGGCCAATACGCAGTATTTT. Encoded protein: CASSLSGRANTQYF.

V is TRBV5-1 and J is TRBJ2-2; unclear D gene. This CDR3 has 15 residues. Trimming pared 4 bases from V and 1 base from J, leaving 11 bases between. Germline values: CDR1 SGHRS, CDR2 YFSETQ. The CDR3 is CASSPRVVNTGELFF. The DNA of the CDR3 is TGCGCCAGCAGCCCGCGTGTGGTGAACACCGGGGAGCTGTTTTTT.

The DNA for the CDR3 is TGTGCCAGCAGTACGCGGGGGGACCTAAATCAGCCCCAGCATTTT. This encodes CASSTRGDLNQPQHF. This chain joins TRBV28 and TRBJ1-5, with D maybe TRBD1 (5 bases). The V and J ends lost 5 bases and 4 bases respectively, with 15 bases between them. In germline, CDR1 is MDHEN, CDR2 SYDVKM. The CDR3 length is 15 residues.

The CDR3 region is CASTPWGGNTIYF. Here the CDR3 DNA reads TGTGCCAGCACCCCTTGGGGAGGAAACACCATATATTTT. This rearrangement joins TRBV5-4 to TRBJ1-3; D ambiguous. The CDR3 is 13 residues long. Germline assignment: CDR1 SGHNT and CDR2 YYREEE (reference sequence). The V end lost 6 bases, the J end lost 4 bases, and 11 bases lay between the germline ends.

The chain employs TRBV30 and TRBJ1-2; D is possibly TRBD1 (5 bases). The CDR3 is 14 amino acids. Trimming shortened V by 0 bases and J by 8 bases, and 16 bases separated the two germline ends. Germline V gene lookup returns CDR1 GTSNPN and CDR2 SVGIG (reference sequence). The CDR3 DNA reads TGTGCCTGGAGTGTACCTCTGGGGGTGGGGGGCTACACCTTC. It translates to CAWSVPLGVGGYTF. The full variable domain, its missing parts supplied by reference TRBV30 and TRBJ1-2, is SQTIHQWPATLVQPVGSPLSLECTVEGTSNPNLYWYRQAAGRGLQLLFYSVGIGQISSEVPQNLSASRPQDRQFILSSKKLLLSDSGFYLCAWSVPLGVGGYTFGSGTRLTVV.

The gene calls are TRBV28 and TRBJ2-3, with TRBD1 matching 10 bases. The CDR3 runs 15 residues. Germline V gene lookup returns CDR1 MDHEN and CDR2 SYDVKM. Trimming at V came to 10 bases and at J to 3 bases, leaving 10 bases not matched to a gene. CDR3 sequence: CATCRDRGGTDTQYF. The CDR3 DNA follows: TGTGCCACCTGTAGGGACAGGGGAGGAACAGATACGCAGTATTTT. Filled out from reference TRBV28 and TRBJ2-3, the complete variable domain reads DVKVTQSSRYLVKRTGEKVFLECVQDMDHENMFWYRQDPGLGLRLIYFSYDVKMKEKGDIPEGYSVSREKKERFSLILESASTNQTSMYLCATCRDRGGTDTQYFGPGTRLTVL.

The J gene is TRBJ2-3, the V gene TRBV6-1, with TRBD1 matching over 12 bases. This CDR3 spans 15 amino acids. Germline CDR1 and CDR2: MNHNS and SASEGT. V trimming: 7 bases; J trimming: 2 bases; junction bases outside the gene matches: 4. The CDR3 region has the DNA TGTGCCAGCACCCTGGGACAGGGGGCCACAGATACGCAGTATTTT. It specifies CASTLGQGATDTQYF.

The chain links TRBV25-1 to TRBJ2-2, with D uncertain. The germline gives CDR1 MGHDK, CDR2 SYGVNS. This CDR3 comprises 13 residues. Trimming took off 3 bases at V and 4 bases at J, with 6 bases between the two ends. CDR3 amino acids: CASSDWGTGELFF. The CDR3, as DNA: TGTGCCAGCAGTGACTGGGGCACCGGGGAGCTGTTTTTT.

The rearrangement links TRBV7-9 to TRBJ1-5; D uncertain. The length of the CDR3 is 14 residues. Trimming removed 1 base from V and 8 bases from J, with 12 bases in between. Germline V gene data show CDR1 as SEHNR and CDR2 as FQNEAQ (reference sequence). The CDR3 nucleotides read TGTGCCAGCAGCTTAGGGGTGGGTGGAGAGCCCCAGCATTTT. Translation: CASSLGVGGEPQHF.

V gene TRBV19 combines with J gene TRBJ1-2; no clear D gene. Trimming took 4 bases from V and 0 from J, leaving 12 bases between them. The germline V gene has CDR1 LNHDA and CDR2 SQIVND (reference sequence). This CDR3 region has 15 residues. The CDR3 DNA is TGTGCCAGTAGTAAAGAGGCAGCGCCTAACTATGGCTACACCTTC. Its protein product is CASSKEAAPNYGYTF.

The chain employs TRBV15 and TRBJ2-3, with TRBD2 identical over 15 bases. After removal of 3 bases from V and 4 bases from J, the junction contained 8 bases not matched to a gene. Germline V gene sequence: CDR1 LNHNV, CDR2 YYDKDF (reference sequence). The CDR3 consists of 18 residues. DNA of the CDR3: TGTGCCACCAGCAGGGGGGGACTAGCGGGAGGCGATGCAGATACGCAGTATTTT. This encodes CATSRGGLAGGDADTQYF.

This clone was detected once. The V gene is TRBV5-1, the J gene TRBJ2-1, with TRBD2 matching over 9 bases. CDR3 length: 14 amino acids. The V and J ends lost 3 bases and 5 bases, in that order; junction bases with no gene match: 3. Germline CDR1 is SGHRS and CDR2 is YFSETQ. CDR3 coding DNA: TGCGCCAGCAGCTCCGGGACTAGCCACAATGAGCAGTTCTTC. This encodes CASSSGTSHNEQFF.

The V call is TRBV6-5, the J call TRBJ2-1, with D unclear. The CDR3 is 14 amino acids. CDR1 is MNHEY, CDR2 SVGAGI, per germline. The V end was cut by 0 bases, the J end by 4 bases, with 7 bases between. CDR3: CASSYSPSYNEQFF. Here the CDR3 DNA reads TGTGCCAGCAGTTACTCGCCTAGTTACAATGAGCAGTTCTTC.